This T cell receptor (beta chain) is from a study of cytomegalovirus exposure and HLA in healthy donors. Vbeta (60) and Jbeta (13) primers were used in the PCR. Clones were read by immunoSEQ multiplex PCR, and TCRdb kept only the in-frame ones, dropping some. The data contain about 260,000 clones, roughly four fifths of them seen just once; the ten biggest clones take up more than 1.5%. Study-level findings and limits: In an earlier analysis, productive rearrangement rates for most beta V segments clustered near 90% or 30%.

Notes on this clone: Its antigen is unknown.

Germline V gene sequence: CDR1 MNHEY, CDR2 SVGAGI. The V gene end was trimmed by 3 bases and the J gene end by 4 bases; junction bases not matched to a gene: 4. The CDR3 extends over 15 amino acids. The sequence was collected from a woman aged 35 to 49 in good health and CMV-seropositive. This chain connects TRBV6-5 to TRBJ1-5, with TRBD1 matching 9 bases. Sequenced material: PBMCs. The CDR3 nucleotides are TGTGCCAGCAGTTATGCCGGGACAGGGAATCAGCCCCAGCATTTT. It encodes CASSYAGTGNQPQHF.